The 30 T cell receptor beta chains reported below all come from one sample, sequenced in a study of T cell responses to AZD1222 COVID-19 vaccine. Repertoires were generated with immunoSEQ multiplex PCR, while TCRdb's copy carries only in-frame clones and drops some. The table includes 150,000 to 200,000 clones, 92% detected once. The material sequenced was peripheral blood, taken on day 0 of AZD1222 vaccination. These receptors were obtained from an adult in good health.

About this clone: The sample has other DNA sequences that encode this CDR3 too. In DNA form, the CDR3 reads TGCGCCAGCAGCCTGGGACAGGGTCCCTACGAGCAGTACTTC. This encodes CASSLGQGPYEQYF. The chain employs TRBV5-1 and TRBJ2-7; the match to TRBD1 covers 9 bases. The CDR3 totals 14 residues. The ends lost 4 bases at V and 2 bases at J; junction bases unmatched: 4. Germline CDR1 SGHRS, CDR2 YFSETQ.

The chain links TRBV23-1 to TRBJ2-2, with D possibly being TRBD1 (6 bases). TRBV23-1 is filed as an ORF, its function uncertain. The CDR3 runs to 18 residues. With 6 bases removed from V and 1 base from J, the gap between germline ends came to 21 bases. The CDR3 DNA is TGCGCCAGCAGCCCCGTACAGGGCGGTTTTTGGAACACCGGGGAGCTGTTTTTT. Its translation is CASSPVQGGFWNTGELFF.

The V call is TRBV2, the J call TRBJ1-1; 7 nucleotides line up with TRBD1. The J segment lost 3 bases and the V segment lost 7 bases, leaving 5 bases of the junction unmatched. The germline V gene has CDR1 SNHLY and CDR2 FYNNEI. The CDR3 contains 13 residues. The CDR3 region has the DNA TGTGCCAGCAACATAGACAGGGACACTGAAGCTTTCTTT. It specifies CASNIDRDTEAFF.

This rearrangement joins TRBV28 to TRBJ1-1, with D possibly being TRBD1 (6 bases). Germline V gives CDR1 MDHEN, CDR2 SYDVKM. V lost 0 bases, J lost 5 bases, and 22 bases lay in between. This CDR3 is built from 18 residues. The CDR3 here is CASSLWGGMPQVETEAFF. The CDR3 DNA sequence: TGTGCCAGCAGTTTATGGGGGGGCATGCCACAGGTGGAGACTGAAGCTTTCTTT.

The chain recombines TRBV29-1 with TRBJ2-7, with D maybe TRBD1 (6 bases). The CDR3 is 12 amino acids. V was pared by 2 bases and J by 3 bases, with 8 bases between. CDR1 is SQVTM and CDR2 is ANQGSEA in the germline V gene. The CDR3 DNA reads TGCAGCGTTGAAAGCAGGGGCTACGAGCAGTACTTC. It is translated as CSVESRGYEQYF.

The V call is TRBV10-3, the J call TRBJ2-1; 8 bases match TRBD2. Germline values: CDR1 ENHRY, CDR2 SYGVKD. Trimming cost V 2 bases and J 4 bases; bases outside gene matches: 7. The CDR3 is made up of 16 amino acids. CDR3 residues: CAISENPSGLYNEQFF. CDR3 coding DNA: TGTGCCATCAGTGAGAATCCTAGCGGGTTGTACAATGAGCAGTTCTTC.

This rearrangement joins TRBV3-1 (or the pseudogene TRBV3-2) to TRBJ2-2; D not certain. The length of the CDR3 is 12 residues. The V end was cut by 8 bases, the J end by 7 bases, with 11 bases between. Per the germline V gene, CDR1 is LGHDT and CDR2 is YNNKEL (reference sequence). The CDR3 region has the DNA TGTGCCAGCGGAAGTATACGCGGGGAGCTGTTTTTT. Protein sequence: CASGSIRGELFF.

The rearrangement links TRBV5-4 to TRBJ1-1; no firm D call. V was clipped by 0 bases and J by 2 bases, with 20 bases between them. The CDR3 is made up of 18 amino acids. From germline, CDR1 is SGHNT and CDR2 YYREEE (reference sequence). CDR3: CASSLAGRIEGLNTEAFF. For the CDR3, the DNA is TGTGCCAGCAGCTTGGCTGGCCGAATTGAGGGTTTAAACACTGAAGCTTTCTTT.

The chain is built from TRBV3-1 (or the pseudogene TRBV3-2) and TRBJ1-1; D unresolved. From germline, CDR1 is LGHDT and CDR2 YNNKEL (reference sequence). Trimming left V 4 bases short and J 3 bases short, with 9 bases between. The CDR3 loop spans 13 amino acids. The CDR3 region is CASSLLAYTEAFF. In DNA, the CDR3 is TGTGCCAGCAGCCTACTGGCCTACACTGAAGCTTTCTTT.

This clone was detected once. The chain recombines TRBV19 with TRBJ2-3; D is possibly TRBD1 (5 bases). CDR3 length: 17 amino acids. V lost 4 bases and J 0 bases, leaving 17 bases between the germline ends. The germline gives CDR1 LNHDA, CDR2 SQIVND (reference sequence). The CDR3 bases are TGTGCCAGTAGTACCCCCTGGGGCGGTTCTAGCACAGATACGCAGTATTTT. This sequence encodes CASSTPWGGSSTDTQYF.

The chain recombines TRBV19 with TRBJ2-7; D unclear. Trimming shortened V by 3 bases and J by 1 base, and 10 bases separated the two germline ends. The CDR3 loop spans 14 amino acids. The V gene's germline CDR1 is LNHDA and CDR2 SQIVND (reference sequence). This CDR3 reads CASSMAVESYEQYF. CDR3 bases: TGTGCCAGTAGTATGGCTGTAGAATCCTACGAGCAGTACTTC.

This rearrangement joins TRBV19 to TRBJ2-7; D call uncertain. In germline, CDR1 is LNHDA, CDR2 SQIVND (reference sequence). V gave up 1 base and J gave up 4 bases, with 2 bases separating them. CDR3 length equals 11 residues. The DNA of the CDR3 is TGTGCCAGTAGTATAGGGTACGAGCAGTACTTC. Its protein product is CASSIGYEQYF.

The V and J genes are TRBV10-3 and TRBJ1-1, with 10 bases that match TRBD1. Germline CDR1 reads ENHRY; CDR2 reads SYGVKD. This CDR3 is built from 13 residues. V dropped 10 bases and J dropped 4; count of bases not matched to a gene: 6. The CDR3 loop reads CATLRDRGTEAFF. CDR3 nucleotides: TGTGCCACCCTAAGGGACAGGGGCACTGAAGCTTTCTTT.

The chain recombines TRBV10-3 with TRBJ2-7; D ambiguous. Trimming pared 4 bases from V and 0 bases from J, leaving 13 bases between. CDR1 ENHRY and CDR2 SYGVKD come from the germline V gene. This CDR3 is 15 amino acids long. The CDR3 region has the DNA TGTGCCATCAGTGGATCTGGCCGATCCTCCTACGAGCAGTACTTC. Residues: CAISGSGRSSYEQYF.

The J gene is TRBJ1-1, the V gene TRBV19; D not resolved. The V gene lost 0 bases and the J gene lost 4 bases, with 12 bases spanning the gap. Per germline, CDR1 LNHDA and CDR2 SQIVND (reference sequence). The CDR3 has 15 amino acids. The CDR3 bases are TGTGCCAGTAGTATAGAGCGGCGGGCGGGCACTGAAGCTTTCTTT. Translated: CASSIERRAGTEAFF.

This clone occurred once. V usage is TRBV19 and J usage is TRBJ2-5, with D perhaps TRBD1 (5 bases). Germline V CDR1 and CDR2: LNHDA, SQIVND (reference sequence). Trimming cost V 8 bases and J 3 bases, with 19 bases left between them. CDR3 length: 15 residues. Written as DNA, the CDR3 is TGTGCCAGTGCTACGGGCGCCGCGACAGAAGAGACCCAGTACTTC. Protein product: CASATGAATEETQYF. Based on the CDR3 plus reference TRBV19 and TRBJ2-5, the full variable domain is DGGITQSPKYLFRKEGQNVTLSCEQNLNHDAMYWYRQDPGQGLRLIYYSQIVNDFQKGDIAEGYSVSREKKESFPLTVTSAQKNPTAFYLCASATGAATEETQYFGPGTRLLVL.

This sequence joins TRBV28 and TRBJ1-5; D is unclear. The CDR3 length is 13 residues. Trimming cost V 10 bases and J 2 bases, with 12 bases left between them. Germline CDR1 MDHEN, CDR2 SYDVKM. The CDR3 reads CATVGWGNQPQHF. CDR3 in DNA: TGTGCCACCGTGGGGTGGGGCAATCAGCCCCAGCATTTT.

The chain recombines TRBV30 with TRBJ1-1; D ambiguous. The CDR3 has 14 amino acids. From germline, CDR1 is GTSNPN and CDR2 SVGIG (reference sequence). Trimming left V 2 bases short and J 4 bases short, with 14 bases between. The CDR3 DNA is TGTGCCTGGAGTTTAACGAGGATGAGCACTGAAGCTTTCTTT. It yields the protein CAWSLTRMSTEAFF.

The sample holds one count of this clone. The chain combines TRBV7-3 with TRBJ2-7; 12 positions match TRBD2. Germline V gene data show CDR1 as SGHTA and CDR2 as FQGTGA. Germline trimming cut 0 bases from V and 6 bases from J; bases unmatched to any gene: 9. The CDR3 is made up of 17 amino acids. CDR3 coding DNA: TGTGCCAGCAGCTTAACGGGACTAGCGGGCCCCCAGGGCGAGCAGTACTTC. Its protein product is CASSLTGLAGPQGEQYF.

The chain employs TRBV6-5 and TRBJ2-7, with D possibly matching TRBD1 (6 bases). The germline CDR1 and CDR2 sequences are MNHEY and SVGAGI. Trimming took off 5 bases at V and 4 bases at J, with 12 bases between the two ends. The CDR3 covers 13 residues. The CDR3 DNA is TGTGCCAGCAGTAAGGAACAGGGTTACGAGCAGTACTTC. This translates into CASSKEQGYEQYF.

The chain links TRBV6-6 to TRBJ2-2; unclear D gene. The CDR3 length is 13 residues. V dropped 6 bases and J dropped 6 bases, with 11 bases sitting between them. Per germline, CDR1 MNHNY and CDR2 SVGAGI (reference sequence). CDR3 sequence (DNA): TGTGCCAGCAGCTCCCTGAGCTCCGGGGAGCTGTTTTTT. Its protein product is CASSSLSSGELFF.

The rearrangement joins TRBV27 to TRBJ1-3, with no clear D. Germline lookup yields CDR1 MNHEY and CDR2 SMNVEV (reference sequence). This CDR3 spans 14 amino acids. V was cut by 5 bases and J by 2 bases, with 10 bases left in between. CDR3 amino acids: CASSQRLAGNTIYF. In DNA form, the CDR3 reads TGTGCCAGCAGTCAACGGCTCGCTGGAAACACCATATATTTT.

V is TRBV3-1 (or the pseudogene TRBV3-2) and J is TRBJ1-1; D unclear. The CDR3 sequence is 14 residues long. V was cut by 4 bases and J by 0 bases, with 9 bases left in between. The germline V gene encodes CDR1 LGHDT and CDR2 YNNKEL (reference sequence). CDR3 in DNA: TGTGCCAGCAGCCTCGGTTTAATGAACACTGAAGCTTTCTTT. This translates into CASSLGLMNTEAFF.

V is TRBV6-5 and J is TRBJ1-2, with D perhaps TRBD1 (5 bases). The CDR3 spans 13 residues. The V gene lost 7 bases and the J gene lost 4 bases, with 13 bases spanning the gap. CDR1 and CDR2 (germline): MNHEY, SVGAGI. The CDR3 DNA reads TGTGCCAGCACTCCGGGGGTCAGCTATGGCTACACCTTC. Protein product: CASTPGVSYGYTF.

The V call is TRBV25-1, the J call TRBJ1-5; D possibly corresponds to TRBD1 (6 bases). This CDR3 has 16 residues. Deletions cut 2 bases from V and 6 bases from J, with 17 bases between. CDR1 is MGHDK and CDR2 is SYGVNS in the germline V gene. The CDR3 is CASSEGRAGVRQPQHF. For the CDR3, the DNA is TGTGCCAGCAGTGAAGGTCGGGCAGGGGTACGTCAGCCCCAGCATTTT.

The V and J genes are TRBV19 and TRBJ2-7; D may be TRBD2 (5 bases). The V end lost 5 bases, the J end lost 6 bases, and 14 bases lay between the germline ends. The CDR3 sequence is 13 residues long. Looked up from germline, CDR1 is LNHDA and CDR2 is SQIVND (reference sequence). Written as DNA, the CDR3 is TGTGCCAGTAGTGGGAGAATCGGCGCCGAGCAGTACTTC. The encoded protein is CASSGRIGAEQYF.

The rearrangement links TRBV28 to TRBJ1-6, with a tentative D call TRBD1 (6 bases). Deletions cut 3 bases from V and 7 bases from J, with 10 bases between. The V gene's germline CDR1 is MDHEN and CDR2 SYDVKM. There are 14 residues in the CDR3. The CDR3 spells CASSLAGANSPLHF. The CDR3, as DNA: TGTGCCAGCAGTTTGGCGGGGGCCAATTCACCCCTCCACTTT.

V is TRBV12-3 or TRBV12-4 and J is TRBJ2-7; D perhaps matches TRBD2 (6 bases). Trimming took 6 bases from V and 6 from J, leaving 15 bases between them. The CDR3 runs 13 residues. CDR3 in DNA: TGTGCCAGCAGCCTTATGCTCGGGGGCGAGCAGTACTTC. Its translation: CASSLMLGGEQYF.

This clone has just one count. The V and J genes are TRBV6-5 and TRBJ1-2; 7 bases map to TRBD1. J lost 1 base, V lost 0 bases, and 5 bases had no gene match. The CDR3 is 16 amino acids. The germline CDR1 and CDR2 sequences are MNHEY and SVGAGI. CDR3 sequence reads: CASSYSLTGINYGYTF. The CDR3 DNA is TGTGCCAGCAGTTACTCCTTGACAGGGATTAACTATGGCTACACCTTC.

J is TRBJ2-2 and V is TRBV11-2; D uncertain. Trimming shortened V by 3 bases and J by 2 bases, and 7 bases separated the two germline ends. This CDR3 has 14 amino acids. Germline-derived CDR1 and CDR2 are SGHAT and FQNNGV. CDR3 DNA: TGTGCCAGCAGCTTGGCAGGAAACACCGGGGAGCTGTTTTTT. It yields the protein CASSLAGNTGELFF.